This is a list of T cell receptor beta chains from one sample in a study of T cells after yellow fever vaccination. TCRdb analysed the 5' RACE reads with MiXCR anew, one entry per CDR3 protein. This table has hundreds of thousands of distinct CDR3 sequences, less than 20% appearing once. The sample was PBMCs, taken 4 to 6 days after the first yellow fever vaccination. Every receptor here comes from a man between 18 and 35 years old who received the YFV17D yellow fever vaccine. Both conserved end residues are part of each CDR3. A D gene is named only where the DNA matches it firmly. Clone size, where shown, is once, few, many, or a class for clones that have expanded.

size	D	length	J	V	DNA	CDR3
few	TRBD2	14	TRBJ2-5	TRBV25-1	TGTGCCAGCAGTGAACGACTAGCCGCGGAGACCCAGTACTTC	CASSERLAAETQYF
few	-	14	TRBJ2-2	TRBV9	TGTGCCAGCAGCGCCCCGTGGGAATCCGGGGAGCTGTTTTTT	CASSAPWESGELFF
-	-	12	TRBJ2-3	TRBV24-1	TGTGCCACCAGTCCAGGCACAGATACGCAGTATTTT	CATSPGTDTQYF
-	-	16	TRBJ1-3	TRBV7-9	TGTGCCAGCAGCTTACGGGACTCGATCCCTGGAAACACCATATATTTT	CASSLRDSIPGNTIYF
many	TRBD1	15	TRBJ2-1	TRBV7-9	TGTGCCAGCAGCATACAGGGGGTGACCTACAATGAGCAGTTCTTC	CASSIQGVTYNEQFF
-	-	13	TRBJ2-7	TRBV20-1	TGCAGTGCGAGGAGGGAGGTTGGCTACGAGCAGTACTTC	CSARREVGYEQYF
-	-	15	TRBJ1-3	TRBV10-3	TGTGCCATCAGTGGACGCGGGGGTTCTGGAAACACCATATATTTT	CAISGRGGSGNTIYF
many	TRBD1	14	TRBJ2-3	TRBV20-1	TGCAGTGCAAACAGGGGGCTGGGCACAGATACGCAGTATTTT	CSANRGLGTDTQYF
-	-	14	TRBJ1-5	TRBV10-3	TGTGCCATCAGCGCGGACGGTGATCGTCAGCCCCAGCATTTT	CAISADGDRQPQHF
few	-	16	TRBJ1-1	TRBV4-3	TGCGCCAGCAGCCAAGACTGGGGGGGCAGGTACACTGAAGCTTTCTTT	CASSQDWGGRYTEAFF
-	-	13	TRBJ1-1	TRBV12-3/TRBV12-4	TGTGCCAGCAGGAACCTTGGGCATACTGAAGCTTTCTTT	CASRNLGHTEAFF
-	-	15	TRBJ2-3	TRBV28	TGTGCCAGCAGACCTGGGGGCAGGGTGACAGATACGCAGTATTTT	CASRPGGRVTDTQYF
-	-	13	TRBJ2-5	TRBV28	TGTGCCAGCAGTCGTGGGGACGCAGAGACCCAGTACTTC	CASSRGDAETQYF
few	TRBD2	16	TRBJ2-1	TRBV5-1	TGCGCCAGCAGCTTGGCCAAAATAGCGGGGTACAATGAGCAGTTCTTC	CASSLAKIAGYNEQFF